This record covers a single T cell receptor beta chain. Antigen unknown. The CDR3 has 10 residues. Over several immunoSEQ plates, each subset's genomic DNA was distributed in even portions. The repertoire was sequenced with immunoSEQ multiplex PCR; TCRdb's copy has only in-frame clones and lacks some. The data hold approximately 980,000 clones, with 76% observed a single time. The sample comes from a study of shared clonotypes between healthy human individuals. At the level of the study: The plates for each donor numbered three CD4 naive, three CD4 memory, two CD8 naive and one CD8 memory.

Study results and caveats: Among donors, clonotype sharing was expected to be affected by sequencing depth.

Only Caucasian adults living in Nashville, Tennessee made up the donor group. The chain is built from TRBV12-1 and TRBJ1-3. TRBV12-1 is listed as a pseudogene. This TCR was recovered from a man aged 18-30 years in good health. The source material was memory CD4+ T cells sorted from blood. Specified subset: CD45RA-negative fraction. The CDR3 region has the DNA TGTGCCAGTCCTGGAAACACCATATATTTT. It encodes CASPGNTIYF.